What follows describes a single T cell receptor (beta chain). Its target is unknown. Unique-molecular-identifier-tagged TCR beta cDNA libraries were used. Researchers reported 400,000 to 550,000 cDNA molecules coming from around 1 to 9.1 million T cells. TCRdb called the PCR reads again in MiXCR, with one record for every CDR3 protein. The table includes hundreds of thousands of distinct CDR3 sequences, more than 50% detected once. These data are taken from a study of post-analysis software for immune sequencing data. General observations from the study: TRBV segments more frequent in patients than in controls numbered five and included TRBV5-6, TRBV5-1 and TRBV20-1. There was significantly lower normalized Chao1 diversity in multiple sclerosis patients than in controls. Strong same-batch co-clustering of samples appeared with F measure clustering.

The germline CDR1 and CDR2 sequences are MNHEY and SVGAGI. The CDR3 extends over 17 amino acids. V was pared by 5 bases and J by 0 bases, with 17 bases between. The sequencing input was blood. V is TRBV6-5 and J is TRBJ1-5; D possibly corresponds to TRBD1 (6 bases). The sequence was collected from a girl aged 2 to 9 with multiple sclerosis. CDR3 in DNA: TGTGCCAGCAGTCACCTTTGGGACATCTCTAGCAATCAGCCCCAGCATTTT. Translation gives CASSHLWDISSNQPQHF.